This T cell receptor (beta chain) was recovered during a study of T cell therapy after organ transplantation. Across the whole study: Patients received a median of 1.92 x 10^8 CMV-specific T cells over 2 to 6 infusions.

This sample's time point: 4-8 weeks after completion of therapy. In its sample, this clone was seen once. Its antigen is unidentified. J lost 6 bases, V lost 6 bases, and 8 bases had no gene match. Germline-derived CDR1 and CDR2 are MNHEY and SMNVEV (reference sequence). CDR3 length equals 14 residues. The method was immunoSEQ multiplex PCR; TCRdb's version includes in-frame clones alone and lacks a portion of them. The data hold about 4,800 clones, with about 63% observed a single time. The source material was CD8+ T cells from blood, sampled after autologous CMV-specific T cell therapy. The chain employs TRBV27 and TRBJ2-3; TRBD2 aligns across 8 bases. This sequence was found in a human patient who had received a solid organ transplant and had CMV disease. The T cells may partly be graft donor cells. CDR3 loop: CASSPSGWGDTQYF. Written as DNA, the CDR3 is TGTGCCAGCAGCCCTAGCGGGTGGGGGGATACGCAGTATTTT.